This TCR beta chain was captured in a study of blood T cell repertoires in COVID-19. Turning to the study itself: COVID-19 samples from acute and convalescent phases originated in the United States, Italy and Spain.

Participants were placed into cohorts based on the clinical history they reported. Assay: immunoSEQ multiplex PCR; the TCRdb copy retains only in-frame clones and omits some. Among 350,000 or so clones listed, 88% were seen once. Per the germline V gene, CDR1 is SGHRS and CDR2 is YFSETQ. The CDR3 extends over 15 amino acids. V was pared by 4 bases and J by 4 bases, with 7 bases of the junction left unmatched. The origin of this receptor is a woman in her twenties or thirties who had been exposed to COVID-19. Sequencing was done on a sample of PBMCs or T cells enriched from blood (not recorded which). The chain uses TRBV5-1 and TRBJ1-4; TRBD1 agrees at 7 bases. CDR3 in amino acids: CASSSTGAVNEKLFF. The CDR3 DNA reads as TGCGCCAGCAGCAGTACAGGGGCGGTTAATGAAAAACTGTTTTTT.